This T cell receptor (beta chain) was found in a study of patients and donors after allogeneic stem cell transplantation. This clonotype was observed a single time. The V end lost 2 bases, the J end lost 0 bases, and 14 bases lay between the germline ends. From germline, CDR1 is LNHDA and CDR2 SQIVND (reference sequence). The CDR3 consists of 17 residues. MiXCR, applied by TCRdb to the RT-PCR reads, yields one record per CDR3 protein. The table includes 400,000 to 500,000 distinct CDR3 sequences, 16% detected once. The sample taken for sequencing was blood, either unsorted or a sorted T cell fraction (not recorded which). The TCR sequence derives from a human donor who was either an allogeneic HSCT recipient or a stem cell or donor lymphocyte infusion donor (not recorded which). It is not recorded whose cells these are; they may come from a transplant donor. The chain employs TRBV19 and TRBJ2-1; maybe TRBD2 (5 bases). The CDR3: CASSIWFLSGSYNEQFF. CDR3 in DNA: TGTGCCAGTAGTATATGGTTCCTCAGCGGCTCCTACAATGAGCAGTTCTTC.